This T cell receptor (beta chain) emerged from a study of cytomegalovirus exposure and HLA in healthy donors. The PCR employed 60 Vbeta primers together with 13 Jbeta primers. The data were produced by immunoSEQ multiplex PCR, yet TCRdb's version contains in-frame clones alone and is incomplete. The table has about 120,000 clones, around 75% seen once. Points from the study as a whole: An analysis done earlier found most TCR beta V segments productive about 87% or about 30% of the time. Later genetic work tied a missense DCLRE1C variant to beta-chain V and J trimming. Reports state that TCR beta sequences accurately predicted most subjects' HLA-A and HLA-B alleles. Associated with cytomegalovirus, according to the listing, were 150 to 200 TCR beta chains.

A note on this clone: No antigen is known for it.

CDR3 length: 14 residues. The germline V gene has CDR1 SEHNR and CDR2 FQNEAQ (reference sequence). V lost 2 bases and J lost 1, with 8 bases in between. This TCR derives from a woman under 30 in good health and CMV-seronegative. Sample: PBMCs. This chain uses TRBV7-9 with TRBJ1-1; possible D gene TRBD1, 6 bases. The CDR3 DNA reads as TGTGCCAGCAGCTTAAACAGGGCGAACACTGAAGCTTTCTTT. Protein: CASSLNRANTEAFF.